This T cell receptor (beta chain) was identified in a study of CD8+ T cells in alopecia areata. Obtained from alopecia areata patients were lesional scalp punch biopsies along with peripheral blood. Once RNA had been extracted, it was reverse transcribed into cDNA to act as the sequencing template. The method was immunoSEQ multiplex PCR; TCRdb's version includes in-frame clones alone and lacks a portion of them. The sample carries some 170,000 clones, about 63% recorded once. Between the trimmed V and J ends, which lost 4 bases and 4 bases, there was a span of 4 bases. The CDR3 runs 11 residues. Per the germline V gene, CDR1 is SGHTA and CDR2 is FQGNSA.

The TCR was taken from a human donor with alopecia areata. Here the sequenced sample was CD4+ T cells sorted from blood, taken at week 0. This chain links TRBV7-2 with TRBJ2-5; D uncertain. CDR3 in DNA: TGTGCCAGCAGCTCGGCAGAGACCCAGTACTTC. Translated: CASSSAETQYF.